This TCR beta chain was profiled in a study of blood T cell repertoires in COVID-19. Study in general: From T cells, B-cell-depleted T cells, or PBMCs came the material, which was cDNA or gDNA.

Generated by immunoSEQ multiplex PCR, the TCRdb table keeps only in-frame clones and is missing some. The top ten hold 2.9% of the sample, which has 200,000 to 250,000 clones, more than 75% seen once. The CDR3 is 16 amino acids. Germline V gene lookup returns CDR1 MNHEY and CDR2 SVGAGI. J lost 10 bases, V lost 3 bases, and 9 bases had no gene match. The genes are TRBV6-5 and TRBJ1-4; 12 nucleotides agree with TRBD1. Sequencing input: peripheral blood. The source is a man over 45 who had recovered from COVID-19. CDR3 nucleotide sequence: TGTGCCAGCAGTTATGGGACAGGGGGCGGTTTCGGAAAACTGTTTTTT. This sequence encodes CASSYGTGGGFGKLFF.